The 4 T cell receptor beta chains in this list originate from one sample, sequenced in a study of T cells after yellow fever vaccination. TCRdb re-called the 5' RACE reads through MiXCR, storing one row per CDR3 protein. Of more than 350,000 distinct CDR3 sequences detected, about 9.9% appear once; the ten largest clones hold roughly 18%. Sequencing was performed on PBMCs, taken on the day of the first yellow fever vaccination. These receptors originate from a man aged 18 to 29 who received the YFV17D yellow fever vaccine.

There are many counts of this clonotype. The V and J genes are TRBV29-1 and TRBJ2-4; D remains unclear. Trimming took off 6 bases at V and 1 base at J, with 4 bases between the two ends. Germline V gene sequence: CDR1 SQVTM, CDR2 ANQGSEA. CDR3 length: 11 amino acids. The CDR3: CSVSAKNIQYF. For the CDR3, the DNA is TGCAGCGTGTCGGCCAAAAACATTCAGTACTTC.

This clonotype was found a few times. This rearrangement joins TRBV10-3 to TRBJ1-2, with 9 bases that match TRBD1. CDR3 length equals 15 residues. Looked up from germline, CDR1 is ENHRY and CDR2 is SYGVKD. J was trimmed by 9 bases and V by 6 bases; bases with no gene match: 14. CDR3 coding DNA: TGTGCCATCAGCCCTAGGACAGGGGATATGAGTAGCTACACCTTC. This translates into CAISPRTGDMSSYTF.

The CDR3 here is CASRRALSQAGSYEQYF. The CDR3 region has the DNA TGTGCCAGCAGACGGGCCTTAAGCCAGGCCGGTAGCTACGAGCAGTACTTC. The J gene is TRBJ2-7, the V gene TRBV27; D gene ambiguous. This CDR3 contains 17 residues. Germline lookup yields CDR1 MNHEY and CDR2 SMNVEV (reference sequence). Trimming stripped 6 bases from V and 3 bases from J, with 24 bases between.

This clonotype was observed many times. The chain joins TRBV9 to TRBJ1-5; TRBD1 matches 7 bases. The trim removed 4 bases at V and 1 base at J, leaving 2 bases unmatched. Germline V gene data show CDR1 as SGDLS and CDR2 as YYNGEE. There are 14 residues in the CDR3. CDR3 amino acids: CASSSGQSNQPQHF. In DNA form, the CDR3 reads TGTGCCAGCAGCTCGGGACAGAGCAATCAGCCCCAGCATTTT.